The 26 T cell receptor beta chains reported below all come from one sample, sequenced in a study of beta chain features in type 1 diabetes listed by TCRdb under 2018. No antigen has been identified for these receptors. Summary of the overall study and its limitations: A moderate but significant shortening of TCRB CDR3 length was observed in type 1 diabetes patients in all four CD4+ subsets.

Libraries were made using the immunoSEQ multiplex PCR assay. The entire amount of isolated RNA was reverse transcribed using the High Capacity cDNA Reverse Transcription Kit, so the sequenced TCRB transcripts were expressed ones. Not all clones reach the TCRdb copy of this immuneACCESS table, which keeps in-frame sequences only. Checked studies attribute under half of the gap to unresolved V genes and leave the rest unexplained. Recorded for this sample are about 260,000 clones; around 22% of them occurred a single time. The ten largest make up 0.012% of the sample. The source material was naive CD4+ T cells from blood. Explained via the paper, the cell subset or site label denotes: true naive CD4+ T cells. These receptors came from a woman aged 25-40 years with type 1 diabetes.

This clone was seen a few times. The CDR3 nucleotides are TGTGCCAGCTCACCGATTCAATTAGCGGGGGGGGACTACAATGAGCAGTTCTTC. Translation gives CASSPIQLAGGDYNEQFF. The rearrangement joins TRBV18 to TRBJ2-1; 11 nucleotides align to TRBD2. The J segment lost 3 bases and the V segment lost 3 bases, leaving 10 bases of the junction unmatched. There are 18 residues in the CDR3. The germline gives CDR1 KGHSH, CDR2 LQKENI.

This chain links TRBV6-6 with TRBJ1-5; 9 bases are shared with TRBD1. Germline CDR1 reads MNHNY; CDR2 reads SVGAGI (reference sequence). This CDR3 contains 15 residues. J lost 5 bases, V lost 5 bases, and 7 bases had no gene match. The CDR3 spells CASSRPGQGDQPQHF. Written as DNA, the CDR3 is TGTGCCAGCAGTCGACCGGGACAGGGAGATCAGCCCCAGCATTTT.

V is TRBV30 and J is TRBJ2-7; 8 nucleotides line up with TRBD1. Germline CDR1 and CDR2: GTSNPN and SVGIG (reference sequence). The CDR3 is 16 amino acids. With V trimmed by 1 base and J by 4 bases, 12 bases remained unmatched. CDR3 in DNA: TGTGCCTGGAGTGGTTTCGACAGGGGACCGATTTACGAGCAGTACTTC. The encoded protein is CAWSGFDRGPIYEQYF.

A few counts support this clone. V and J are TRBV5-4 and TRBJ2-1; TRBD2 aligns across 11 bases. V dropped 3 bases and J dropped 8; count of bases not matched to a gene: 7. From germline, CDR1 is SGHNT and CDR2 YYREEE (reference sequence). This CDR3 contains 15 residues. The CDR3 nucleotides read TGTGCCAGCAGCTATTTACTAGCGGGAGAGGATGAGCAGTTCTTC. This sequence encodes CASSYLLAGEDEQFF.

The J gene is TRBJ2-1, the V gene TRBV5-1; 8 bases line up with TRBD1. From germline, CDR1 is SGHRS and CDR2 YFSETQ. Germline trimming cut 4 bases from V and 5 bases from J; bases unmatched to any gene: 8. The CDR3 has 15 amino acids. The CDR3, as DNA: TGCGCCAGCAGCCCAGTACTGACAGGGGACAATGAGCAGTTCTTC. Translating it yields CASSPVLTGDNEQFF.

This rearrangement joins TRBV7-9 to TRBJ2-6, with 10 positions matching TRBD1. This CDR3 contains 16 residues. Germline values: CDR1 SEHNR, CDR2 FQNEAQ (reference sequence). Losses at the gene ends were 5 bases for V and 2 bases for J; bases not matched to a gene: 3. As DNA, the CDR3 is TGTGCCAGCAGCCCCGGACAGGGGGCTGGGGCCAACGTCCTGACTTTC. Translating it yields CASSPGQGAGANVLTF.

The chain joins TRBV27 to TRBJ2-1; TRBD2 agrees at 8 bases. This CDR3 region has 15 residues. Germline values: CDR1 MNHEY, CDR2 SMNVEV (reference sequence). The V gene end was trimmed by 2 bases and the J gene end by 3 bases; junction bases not matched to a gene: 3. The CDR3 DNA sequence: TGTGCCAGCAGTTTAGTACTAGCGGACTACAATGAGCAGTTCTTC. Amino acids: CASSLVLADYNEQFF.

This chain uses TRBV4-1 with TRBJ2-5; 7 bases agree with TRBD1. Germline loops: CDR1 MGHRA, CDR2 YSYEKL. The J segment lost 2 bases and the V segment lost 0 bases, leaving 6 bases of the junction unmatched. This CDR3 spans 16 amino acids. CDR3 sequence reads: CASSQDRGQIQETQYF. For the CDR3, the DNA is TGCGCCAGCAGCCAAGATAGGGGACAGATTCAAGAGACCCAGTACTTC.

DNA for the CDR3: TGTGCCAGCAGCTTAGGTAGCGGGGAATACAATGAGCAGTTCTTC. Amino acids: CASSLGSGEYNEQFF. This chain connects TRBV7-9 to TRBJ2-1; 8 bases match TRBD2. The V segment lost 1 base and the J segment 4 bases; nucleotides outside the gene matches: 3. Germline loops: CDR1 SEHNR, CDR2 FQNEAQ (reference sequence). The CDR3 consists of 15 residues.

The chain recombines TRBV6-5 with TRBJ2-7; 7 positions agree with TRBD1. CDR3 length: 13 residues. The J segment lost 1 base and the V segment lost 8 bases, leaving 5 bases of the junction unmatched. CDR1 and CDR2 from the germline V gene are MNHEY and SVGAGI. The CDR3 bases are TGTGCCAGCGGAACACAGGGGTCCTACGAGCAGTACTTC. Amino acids: CASGTQGSYEQYF.

The chain combines TRBV29-1 with TRBJ1-5; weak D call: TRBD1 (6 bases). The CDR3 sequence is 15 residues long. The V and J ends lost 4 bases and 7 bases respectively, with 20 bases between them. Germline CDR1 reads SQVTM; CDR2 reads ANQGSEA. The CDR3: CSVGADPQGKQPQHF. In DNA, the CDR3 is TGCAGCGTTGGGGCAGATCCACAGGGAAAGCAGCCCCAGCATTTT. Filled out from reference TRBV29-1 and TRBJ1-5, the complete variable domain reads SAVISQKPSRDICQRGTSLTIQCQVDSQVTMMFWYRQQPGQSLTLIATANQGSEATYESGFVIDKFPISRPNLTFSTLTVSNMSPEDSSIYLCSVGADPQGKQPQHFGDGTRLSIL.

The DNA of the CDR3 is TGTGCCAGCAGCCCAGGACAGTACCAAGAGACCCAGTACTTC. As protein: CASSPGQYQETQYF. The gene calls are TRBV11-2 and TRBJ2-5; TRBD1 is a possible D gene (6 bases). V gave up 5 bases and J gave up 0 bases, with 10 bases separating them. Germline values: CDR1 SGHAT, CDR2 FQNNGV. This CDR3 spans 14 amino acids.

This clone has just a few counts. This chain links TRBV2 with TRBJ1-1; D remains ambiguous. CDR1 is SNHLY and CDR2 is FYNNEI in the germline V gene. V gave up 6 bases and J gave up 1 base, with 9 bases separating them. CDR3 size: 13 residues. In DNA, the CDR3 is TGTGCCAGCAGCGTCTCCCCGAACACTGAAGCTTTCTTT. This codes for CASSVSPNTEAFF.

The rearrangement uses TRBV19 and TRBJ1-1; 8 bases match TRBD1. This CDR3 is 13 amino acids long. Per germline, CDR1 LNHDA and CDR2 SQIVND (reference sequence). With 4 bases clipped from V and 8 bases from J, the junction kept 6 bases outside the gene matches. CDR3: CASSKQGDSEAFF. The CDR3 DNA reads TGTGCCAGTAGTAAACAGGGGGATTCCGAAGCTTTCTTT.

This clone was found a few times. This sequence joins TRBV15 and TRBJ1-5; 10 positions agree with TRBD1. The ends lost 1 base at V and 4 bases at J; junction bases unmatched: 1. CDR1 and CDR2 from the germline V gene are LNHNV and YYDKDF (reference sequence). The CDR3 runs to 15 residues. This CDR3 reads CATSRGTGGNQPQHF. CDR3 DNA: TGTGCCACCAGCAGAGGGACAGGGGGGAATCAGCCCCAGCATTTT.

This clone was seen more than once but under ten times. J is TRBJ2-5 and V is TRBV4-1, with 8 bases that match TRBD2. The CDR3 runs 17 residues. CDR1 and CDR2 (germline): MGHRA, YSYEKL. Trimming removed 0 bases from V and 3 bases from J; junction bases left unmatched: 9. The CDR3: CASSQDSSLAGEETQYF. CDR3 DNA: TGCGCCAGCAGCCAAGATTCTAGCCTAGCGGGCGAAGAGACCCAGTACTTC.

This clone has only a few counts. This chain links TRBV7-6 with TRBJ1-5, with 7 nucleotides matching TRBD1. Unmatched junction bases numbered 2, after V lost 5 bases and J lost 4 bases. The CDR3 totals 13 residues. Germline V gene lookup returns CDR1 SGHVS and CDR2 FNYEAQ. The CDR3 reads CASSRDRNQPQHF. CDR3 coding DNA: TGTGCCAGCAGCCGGGACAGAAATCAGCCCCAGCATTTT.

The sample holds a few counts of this clone. The J gene is TRBJ2-3, the V gene TRBV30, with 11 bases that match TRBD2. The CDR3 extends over 13 amino acids. The germline gives CDR1 GTSNPN, CDR2 SVGIG (reference sequence). Unmatched junction bases numbered 9, after V lost 8 bases and J lost 8 bases. CDR3 region: CAGQLAGVATQYF. CDR3 DNA: TGTGCCGGACAACTAGCGGGAGTCGCTACGCAGTATTTT. Complete variable domain (other parts from reference TRBV30 and TRBJ2-3): SQTIHQWPATLVQPVGSPLSLECTVEGTSNPNLYWYRQAAGRGLQLLFYSVGIGQISSEVPQNLSASRPQDRQFILSSKKLLLSDSGFYLCAGQLAGVATQYFGPGTRLTVL.

The chain uses TRBV11-2 and TRBJ1-5; D is possibly TRBD1 (5 bases). V dropped 4 bases and J dropped 3 bases, with 10 bases sitting between them. This CDR3 contains 14 residues. Germline values: CDR1 SGHAT, CDR2 FQNNGV. Here the CDR3 DNA reads TGTGCCAGCAGCTCGGCAGGGAACAATCAGCCCCAGCATTTT. This gives the protein CASSSAGNNQPQHF.

J is TRBJ1-2 and V is TRBV11-2; tentative D call: TRBD1 (5 bases). The CDR3 sequence is 15 residues long. Germline values: CDR1 SGHAT, CDR2 FQNNGV. V gave up 4 bases and J gave up 0 bases, with 12 bases separating them. The CDR3 DNA reads TGTGCCAGCAGCTCCCGACAGTCCGCTAACTATGGCTACACCTTC. Its protein product is CASSSRQSANYGYTF.

This clone came up a few times. The chain has TRBV9 and TRBJ2-7, with D tentatively TRBD2 (6 bases). With 0 bases removed from V and 2 bases from J, the gap between germline ends came to 9 bases. The V gene's germline CDR1 is SGDLS and CDR2 YYNGEE. The CDR3 has 14 residues. Written as DNA, the CDR3 is TGTGCCAGCAGCGTAGGGGGACTGGCCTACGAGCAGTACTTC. Its translation is CASSVGGLAYEQYF.

This CDR3 is CASTYTGVEQFF. The DNA for the CDR3 is TGTGCCAGCACCTATACTGGAGTTGAGCAGTTCTTC. The chain has TRBV2 and TRBJ2-1; D gene unclear. Trimming removed 7 bases at V and 9 bases at J, with 13 bases between. Germline V lookup: CDR1 SNHLY, CDR2 FYNNEI. This CDR3 has 12 amino acids.

This clone was detected only a few times. V gene TRBV19 combines with J gene TRBJ2-3; TRBD2 matches at 8 bases. Per germline, CDR1 LNHDA and CDR2 SQIVND (reference sequence). With 3 bases clipped from V and 2 bases from J, the junction kept 4 bases outside the gene matches. There are 15 residues in the CDR3. The CDR3 sequence is CASSIGLAHTDTQYF. The DNA for the CDR3 is TGTGCCAGTAGTATCGGACTAGCCCACACAGATACGCAGTATTTT. The variable domain in full, with the rest retrieved from reference TRBV19 and TRBJ2-3, is DGGITQSPKYLFRKEGQNVTLSCEQNLNHDAMYWYRQDPGQGLRLIYYSQIVNDFQKGDIAEGYSVSREKKESFPLTVTSAQKNPTAFYLCASSIGLAHTDTQYFGPGTRLTVL.

A remark on this clone: Sequence at one end of the junction differs from germline and may be a read error. The chain is built from TRBV23-1 and TRBJ2-7; 9 bases are shared with TRBD2. TRBV23-1 is marked as an open reading frame, function uncertain. The CDR3 sequence is 11 residues long. The CDR3 region is CASSQYSGRSF. In DNA, the CDR3 is TGCGCCAGCAGTCAATACAGCGGGAGGTCCTTC.

V and J are TRBV9 and TRBJ2-3; 7 bases map to TRBD2. V dropped 8 bases and J dropped 5; count of bases not matched to a gene: 5. The germline V gene encodes CDR1 SGDLS and CDR2 YYNGEE. This CDR3 contains 12 residues. In DNA form, the CDR3 reads TGTGCCAGTGCCACGGGGGGAGATACGCAGTATTTT. This encodes CASATGGDTQYF.

This clone was found a few times. The chain links TRBV28 to TRBJ2-1, with unresolved D. The CDR3 has 14 amino acids. Trimming removed 3 bases from V and 6 bases from J, with 12 bases in between. The germline CDR1 and CDR2 sequences are MDHEN and SYDVKM. This CDR3 reads CASSFSQAINEQFF. CDR3 in DNA: TGTGCCAGCAGTTTTTCCCAGGCGATCAATGAGCAGTTCTTC.